The 17 T cell receptor beta chains below come from one sample, sequenced in a study of blood T cell repertoires in COVID-19 (dated by TCRdb to 2020 to 2022). To prepare the library, the immunoSEQ multiplex PCR assay was applied. As stored in TCRdb, this immuneACCESS dataset retains in-frame rearrangements with V and J assigned. A fraction of the clones does not appear; measured against another copy, unresolved V genes explain less than half of the discrepancy, and the remainder lacks a known reason. The table for this sample lists 100,000 to 120,000 clones; about two thirds of them were counted only once. The leading ten clones occupy about 2% of the sample. Sequenced input: peripheral blood. Receptor source: a woman in her thirties or forties with acute or convalescent COVID-19.

This chain joins TRBV27 and TRBJ1-4; the match to TRBD1 covers 9 bases. The ends lost 6 bases at V and 6 bases at J; junction bases unmatched: 2. The CDR3 contains 13 residues. Germline CDR1 reads MNHEY; CDR2 reads SMNVEV (reference sequence). This chain's CDR3 is CASSRDRDEKLFF. The CDR3 region has the DNA TGTGCCAGCAGCCGGGACAGGGATGAAAAACTGTTTTTT.

This clone showed up just a few times. The chain has TRBV6-5 and TRBJ2-7; the D gene is possibly TRBD2 (6 bases). The CDR3 covers 15 residues. Trimming shortened V by 9 bases and J by 0 bases, and 18 bases separated the two germline ends. Germline values: CDR1 MNHEY, CDR2 SVGAGI. DNA for the CDR3: TGTGCCAGTCGGGAACGGGACGGGAGCTCCTACGAGCAGTACTTC. It is translated as CASRERDGSSYEQYF.

The rearrangement joins TRBV7-9 to TRBJ2-5; 10 nucleotides align to TRBD2. V was clipped by 2 bases and J by 1 base; unmatched bases: 10. Looked up from germline, CDR1 is SEHNR and CDR2 is FQNEAQ (reference sequence). The length of the CDR3 is 18 residues. The CDR3 here is CASSLNRVLAGLQETQYF. Written as DNA, the CDR3 is TGTGCCAGCAGCTTAAACAGGGTACTAGCGGGGCTCCAAGAGACCCAGTACTTC.

V is TRBV2 and J is TRBJ2-6, with D uncertain. Germline-derived CDR1 and CDR2 are SNHLY and FYNNEI. The CDR3 loop spans 13 amino acids. V lost 8 bases and J lost 0, with 5 bases in between. CDR3 sequence: CASRRSGANVLTF. The CDR3, as DNA: TGTGCCAGCCGTCGCTCTGGGGCCAACGTCCTGACTTTC. Variable domain in full (rest from reference TRBV2 and TRBJ2-6): EPEVTQTPSHQVTQMGQEVILRCVPISNHLYFYWYRQILGQKVEFLVSFYNNEISEKSEIFDDQFSVERPDGSNFTLKIRSTKLEDSAMYFCASRRSGANVLTFGAGSRLTVL.

The chain uses TRBV6-2 or TRBV6-3 and TRBJ1-2, with D perhaps matching TRBD1 (5 bases). V was trimmed by 5 bases and J by 6 bases, leaving 10 bases between them. The germline gives CDR1 MNHEY, CDR2 SVGEGT. CDR3 size: 12 residues. CDR3 region: CASSHDSDGYTF. In nucleotides, the CDR3 is TGTGCCAGCAGTCACGACAGCGATGGCTACACCTTC.

This clone occurred a few times. The J gene is TRBJ2-2, the V gene TRBV7-3; TRBD1 agrees at 10 bases. CDR1 is SGHTA and CDR2 is FQGTGA in the germline V gene. The CDR3 length is 14 residues. Unmatched junction bases numbered 4, after V lost 5 bases and J lost 7 bases. The CDR3 sequence is CASSRGTGDGELFF. For the CDR3, the DNA is TGTGCCAGCAGCCGAGGGACAGGGGACGGGGAGCTGTTTTTT.

This clone was observed a handful of times. The chain has TRBV4-3 and TRBJ2-1; TRBD2 might be the D (6 bases). The germline V gene encodes CDR1 LGHNA and CDR2 YSLEER. The CDR3 is 13 residues long. Trimming shortened V by 1 base and J by 6 bases, and 7 bases separated the two germline ends. The CDR3 nucleotides are TGCGCCAGCAGCCAAGTCGGGGGCAATGAGCAGTTCTTC. It encodes CASSQVGGNEQFF.

The chain recombines TRBV13 with TRBJ2-1, with 10 bases matching TRBD2. Trimming cost V 3 bases and J 5 bases; bases outside gene matches: 4. CDR1 and CDR2 (germline): PRHDT, FYEKMQ (reference sequence). The CDR3 is 15 amino acids. The CDR3 spells CASSFLGLADNEQFF. Here the CDR3 DNA reads TGTGCCAGCAGCTTTCTCGGACTAGCGGACAATGAGCAGTTCTTC.

This clone was seen once. The chain recombines TRBV11-2 with TRBJ2-3; D remains ambiguous. This CDR3 contains 13 residues. Germline assignment: CDR1 SGHAT and CDR2 FQNNGV. The V end was cut by 4 bases, the J end by 8 bases, with 13 bases between. In DNA form, the CDR3 reads TGTGCCAGCAGCTCTGACAAGGCAAGTACGCAGTATTTT. It specifies CASSSDKASTQYF. The whole variable domain, filled in from reference TRBV11-2 and TRBJ2-3, reads EAGVAQSPRYKIIEKRQSVAFWCNPISGHATLYWYQQILGQGPKLLIQFQNNGVVDDSQLPKDRFSAERLKGVDSTLKIQPAKLEDSAVYLCASSSDKASTQYFGPGTRLTVL.

This clone was detected a few times. This chain links TRBV12-2 with TRBJ2-1; TRBD2, the D gene given by the table, was not confirmed from the DNA. TRBV12-2 is a recognized pseudogene. CDR3 length equals 16 residues. The CDR3 protein is CASRPGLAGPHNEQFF. The CDR3 DNA is TGTGCAAGTCGCCCGGGACTAGCGGGGCCTCACAATGAGCAGTTCTTC.

This sequence joins TRBV3-1 (or the pseudogene TRBV3-2) and TRBJ2-3; 7 nucleotides align to TRBD2. V trimming: 0 bases; J trimming: 1 base; junction bases outside the gene matches: 10. The CDR3 is 18 amino acids. Germline CDR1 reads LGHDT; CDR2 reads YNNKEL (reference sequence). The CDR3, as DNA: TGTGCCAGCAGCCAAGAAGTACCGGGGGGAAGGGGCACAGATACGCAGTATTTT. Protein product: CASSQEVPGGRGTDTQYF.

For the CDR3, the DNA is TGTGCCAGTTCCAGAGGACTAGCGGGGGACGGTGAGCAGTTCTTC. It codes for CASSRGLAGDGEQFF. The chain joins TRBV18 to TRBJ2-1; 13 bases match TRBD2. This CDR3 is 15 amino acids long. Trimming cost V 9 bases and J 9 bases; bases outside gene matches: 11. Germline V gene sequence: CDR1 KGHSH, CDR2 LQKENI. Supplemented by reference TRBV18 and TRBJ2-1, the full variable domain reads NAGVMQNPRHLVRRRGQEARLRCSPMKGHSHVYWYRQLPEEGLKFMVYLQKENIIDESGMPKERFSAEFPKEGPSILRIQQVVRGDSAAYFCASSRGLAGDGEQFFGPGTRLTVL.

V gene TRBV2 combines with J gene TRBJ2-1, with D unresolved. V lost 4 bases and J 4 bases, leaving 14 bases between the germline ends. Germline V gives CDR1 SNHLY, CDR2 FYNNEI. This CDR3 is built from 15 residues. CDR3 in amino acids: CASSVRSSLYNEQFF. The CDR3 DNA sequence: TGTGCCAGCAGTGTGAGGTCCTCGCTTTACAATGAGCAGTTCTTC. Based on the CDR3 plus reference TRBV2 and TRBJ2-1, the full variable domain is EPEVTQTPSHQVTQMGQEVILRCVPISNHLYFYWYRQILGQKVEFLVSFYNNEISEKSEIFDDQFSVERPDGSNFTLKIRSTKLEDSAMYFCASSVRSSLYNEQFFGPGTRLTVL.

The J gene is TRBJ1-1, the V gene TRBV11-1; 10 bases are shared with TRBD1. Per germline, CDR1 SGHAT and CDR2 FQDESV (reference sequence). CDR3 size: 16 residues. Trimming took 5 bases from V and 5 from J; bases not matched to a gene: 11. The CDR3 region is CASSPAGTGVETEAFF. The CDR3 nucleotides read TGTGCCAGCAGCCCTGCTGGGACAGGGGTTGAGACTGAAGCTTTCTTT.

The V call is TRBV5-1, the J call TRBJ1-1; TRBD1 aligns across 7 bases. CDR1 is SGHRS, CDR2 YFSETQ, per germline. The CDR3 runs to 15 residues. After removal of 4 bases from V and 0 bases from J, the junction contained 6 bases not matched to a gene. As DNA, the CDR3 is TGCGCCAGCAGCCCGGGACAGATCATGAACACTGAAGCTTTCTTT. Translated: CASSPGQIMNTEAFF.

The chain is built from TRBV25-1 and TRBJ2-5; D is unclear. The DNA end favors TRBJ2-7, so the J call may be wrong. CDR1 MGHDK and CDR2 SYGVNS come from the germline V gene. This CDR3 is built from 12 residues. The CDR3, as DNA: TGTGCCAGCAGTGAATCAACCTACGAGCAGTACTTC. This gives the protein CASSESTYEQYF.

The V and J genes are TRBV19 and TRBJ1-2; D remains ambiguous. Trimming shortened V by 1 base and J by 8 bases, and 8 bases separated the two germline ends. The CDR3 extends over 12 amino acids. In germline, CDR1 is LNHDA, CDR2 SQIVND (reference sequence). In DNA, the CDR3 is TGTGCCAGTAGTATAGCGGGAGCCGGCTACACCTTC. Residues: CASSIAGAGYTF.